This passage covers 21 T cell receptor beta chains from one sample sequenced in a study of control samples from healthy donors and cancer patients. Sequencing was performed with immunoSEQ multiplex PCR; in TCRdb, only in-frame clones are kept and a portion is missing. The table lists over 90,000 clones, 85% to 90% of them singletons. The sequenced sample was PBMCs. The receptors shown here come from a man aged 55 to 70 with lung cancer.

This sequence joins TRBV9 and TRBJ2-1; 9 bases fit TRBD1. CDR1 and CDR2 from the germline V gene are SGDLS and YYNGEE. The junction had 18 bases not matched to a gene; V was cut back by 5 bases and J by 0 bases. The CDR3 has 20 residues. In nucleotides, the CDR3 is TGTGCCAGCAGTACGATGAGAACAGGACAGGGGCAAAGCTCCTACAATGAGCAGTTCTTC. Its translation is CASSTMRTGQGQSSYNEQFF.

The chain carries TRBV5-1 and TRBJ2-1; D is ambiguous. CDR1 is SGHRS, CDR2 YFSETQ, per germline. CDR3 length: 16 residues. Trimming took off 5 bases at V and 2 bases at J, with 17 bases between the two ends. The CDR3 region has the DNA TGCGCCAGCAGAGAGAGGATCCGACTTACCTACAATGAGCAGTTCTTC. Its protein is CASRERIRLTYNEQFF. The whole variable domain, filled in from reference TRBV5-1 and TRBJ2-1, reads KAGVTQTPRYLIKTRGQQVTLSCSPISGHRSVSWYQQTPGQGLQFLFEYFSETQRNKGNFPGRFSGRQFSNSRSEMNVSTLELGDSALYLCASRERIRLTYNEQFFGPGTRLTVL.

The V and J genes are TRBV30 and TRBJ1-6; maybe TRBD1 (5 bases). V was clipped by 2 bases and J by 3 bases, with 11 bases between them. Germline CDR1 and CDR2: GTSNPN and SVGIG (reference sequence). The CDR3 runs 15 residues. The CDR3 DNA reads TGTGCCTGGAGTCCTCCGGGACGCTATAATTCACCCCTCCACTTT. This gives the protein CAWSPPGRYNSPLHF.

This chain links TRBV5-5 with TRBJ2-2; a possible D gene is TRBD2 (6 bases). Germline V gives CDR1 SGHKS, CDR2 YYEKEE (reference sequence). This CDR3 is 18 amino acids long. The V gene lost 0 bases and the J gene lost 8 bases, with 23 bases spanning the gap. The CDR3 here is CASSLGFPGSTNQGELFF. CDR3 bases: TGTGCCAGCAGCTTGGGATTTCCCGGGAGTACAAATCAGGGGGAGCTGTTTTTT.

The CDR3 sequence is CASSPGQGASGANVLTF. For the CDR3, the DNA is TGTGCCAGCTCACCAGGACAGGGGGCGTCTGGGGCCAACGTCCTGACTTTC. The chain joins TRBV18 to TRBJ2-6; 11 bases line up with TRBD1. This CDR3 has 17 residues. Unmatched junction bases numbered 1, after V lost 2 bases and J lost 1 base. CDR1 and CDR2 from the germline V gene are KGHSH and LQKENI.

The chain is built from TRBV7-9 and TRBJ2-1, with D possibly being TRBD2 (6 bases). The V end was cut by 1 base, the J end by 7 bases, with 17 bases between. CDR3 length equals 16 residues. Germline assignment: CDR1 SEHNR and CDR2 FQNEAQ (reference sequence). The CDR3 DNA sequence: TGTGCCAGCAGCTTAGAAGGTCGCGGGGTGCGGAATGAGCAGTTCTTC. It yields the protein CASSLEGRGVRNEQFF.

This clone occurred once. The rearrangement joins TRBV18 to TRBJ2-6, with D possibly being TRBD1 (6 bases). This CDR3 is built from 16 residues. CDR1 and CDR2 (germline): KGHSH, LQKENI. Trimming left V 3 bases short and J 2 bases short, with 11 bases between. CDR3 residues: CASSPTNRAGANVLTF. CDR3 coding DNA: TGTGCCAGCTCACCGACGAACAGGGCTGGGGCCAACGTCCTGACTTTC.

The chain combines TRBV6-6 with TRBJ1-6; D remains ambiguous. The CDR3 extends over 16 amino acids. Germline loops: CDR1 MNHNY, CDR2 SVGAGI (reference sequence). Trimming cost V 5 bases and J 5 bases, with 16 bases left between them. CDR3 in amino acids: CASSPLSPSDNSPLHF. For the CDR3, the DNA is TGTGCCAGCAGTCCCCTTTCTCCTTCCGATAATTCACCCCTCCACTTT.

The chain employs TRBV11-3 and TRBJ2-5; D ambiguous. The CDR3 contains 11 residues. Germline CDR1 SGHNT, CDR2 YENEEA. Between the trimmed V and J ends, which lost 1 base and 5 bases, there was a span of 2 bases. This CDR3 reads CASSLGETQYF. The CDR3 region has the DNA TGTGCCAGCAGCTTAGGGGAGACCCAGTACTTC.

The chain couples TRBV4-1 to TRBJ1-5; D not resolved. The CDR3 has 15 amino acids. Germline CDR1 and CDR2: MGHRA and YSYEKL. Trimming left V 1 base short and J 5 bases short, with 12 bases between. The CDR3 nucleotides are TGCGCCAGCAGCCAAGGGCGGGATGAGTATCAGCCCCAGCATTTT. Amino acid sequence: CASSQGRDEYQPQHF.

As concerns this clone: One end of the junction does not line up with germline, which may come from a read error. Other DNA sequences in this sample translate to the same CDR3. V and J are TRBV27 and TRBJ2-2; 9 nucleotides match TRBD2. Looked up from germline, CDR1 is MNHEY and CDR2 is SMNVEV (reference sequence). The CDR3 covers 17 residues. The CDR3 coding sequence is TGCGCCCGCAGTTCACAAACGCGGGGGGGCCGGACCGGGGAGCTGTTTTTT. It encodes CARSSQTRGGRTGELFF.

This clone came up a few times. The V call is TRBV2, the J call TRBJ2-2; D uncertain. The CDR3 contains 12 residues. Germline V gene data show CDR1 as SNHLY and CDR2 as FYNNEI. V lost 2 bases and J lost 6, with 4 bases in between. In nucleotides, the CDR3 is TGTGCCAGCAGTGAATCGGCCGGGGAGCTGTTTTTT. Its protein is CASSESAGELFF.

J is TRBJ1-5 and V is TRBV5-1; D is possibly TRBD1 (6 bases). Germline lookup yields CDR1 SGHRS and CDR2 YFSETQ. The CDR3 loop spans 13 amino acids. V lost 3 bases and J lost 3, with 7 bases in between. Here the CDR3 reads CASSWTVNQPQHF. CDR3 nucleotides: TGCGCCAGCAGCTGGACAGTCAATCAGCCCCAGCATTTT.

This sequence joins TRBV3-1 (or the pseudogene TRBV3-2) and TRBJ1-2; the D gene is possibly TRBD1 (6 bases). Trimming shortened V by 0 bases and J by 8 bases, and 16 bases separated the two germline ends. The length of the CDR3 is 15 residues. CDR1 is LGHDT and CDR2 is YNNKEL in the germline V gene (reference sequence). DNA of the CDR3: TGTGCCAGCAGCCAAGATTCAGGGGCTGCGTGGGGCTACACCTTC. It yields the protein CASSQDSGAAWGYTF.

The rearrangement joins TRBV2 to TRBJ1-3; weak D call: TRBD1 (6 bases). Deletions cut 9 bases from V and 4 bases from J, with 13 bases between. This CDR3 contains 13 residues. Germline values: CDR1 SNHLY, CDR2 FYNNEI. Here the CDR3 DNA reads TGTGCCAGTACGGGGGGCCCCGGAAACACCATATATTTT. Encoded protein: CASTGGPGNTIYF.

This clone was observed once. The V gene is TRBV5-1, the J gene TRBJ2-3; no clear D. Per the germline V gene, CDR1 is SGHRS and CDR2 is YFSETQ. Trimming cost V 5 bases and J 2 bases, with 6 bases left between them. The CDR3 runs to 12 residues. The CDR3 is CASSRDTDTQYF. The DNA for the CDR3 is TGCGCCAGCAGTCGAGACACAGATACGCAGTATTTT.

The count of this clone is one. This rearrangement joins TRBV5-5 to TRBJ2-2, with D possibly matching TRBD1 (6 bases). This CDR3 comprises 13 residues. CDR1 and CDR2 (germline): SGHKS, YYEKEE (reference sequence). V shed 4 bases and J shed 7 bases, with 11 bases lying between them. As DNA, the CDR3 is TGTGCCAGCAGCCAGGACAGTCGCGGGGAGCTGTTTTTT. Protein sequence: CASSQDSRGELFF.

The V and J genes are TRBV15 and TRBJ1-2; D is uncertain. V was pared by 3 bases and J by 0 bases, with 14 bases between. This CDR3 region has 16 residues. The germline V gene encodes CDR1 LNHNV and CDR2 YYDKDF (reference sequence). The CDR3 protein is CATSRDAGRSNYGYTF. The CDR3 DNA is TGTGCCACCAGCAGGGACGCGGGCAGATCTAACTATGGCTACACCTTC.

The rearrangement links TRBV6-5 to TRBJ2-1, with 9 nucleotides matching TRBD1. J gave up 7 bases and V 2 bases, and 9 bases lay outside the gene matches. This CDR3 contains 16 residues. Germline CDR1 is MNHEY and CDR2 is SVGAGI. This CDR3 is CASSYIGQGSLNEQFF. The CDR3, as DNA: TGTGCCAGCAGTTACATCGGACAGGGGTCGTTGAATGAGCAGTTCTTC.

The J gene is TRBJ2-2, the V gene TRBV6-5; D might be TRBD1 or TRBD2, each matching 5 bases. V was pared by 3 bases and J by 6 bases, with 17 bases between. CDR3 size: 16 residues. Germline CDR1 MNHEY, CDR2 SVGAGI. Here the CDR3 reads CASSYILGEGPGELFF. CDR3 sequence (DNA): TGTGCCAGCAGTTATATACTTGGTGAGGGGCCCGGGGAGCTGTTTTTT.

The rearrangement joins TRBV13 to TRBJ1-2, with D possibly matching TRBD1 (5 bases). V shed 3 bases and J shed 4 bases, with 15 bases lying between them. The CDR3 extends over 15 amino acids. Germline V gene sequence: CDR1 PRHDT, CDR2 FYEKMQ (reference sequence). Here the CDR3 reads CASSFARGYPYGYTF. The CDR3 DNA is TGTGCCAGCAGCTTCGCCCGGGGCTACCCCTATGGCTACACCTTC.